The rows below give T cell receptor beta chains drawn from one sample of a study of shared clonotypes between healthy human individuals. Libraries were prepared by immunoSEQ multiplex PCR; TCRdb keeps only in-frame clonotypes and omits some of them. This sample has 2 million to 2.5 million clones, with 93% found just once. Sequenced: naive CD4+ T cells from PBMCs. Every receptor here comes from a man younger than 35 in good health. Some clones in this sample may be carry-over from other donors' samples. The CDR3 runs from the conserved cysteine through the conserved F or W. D genes are given only for firm matches. A row's size may be missing; if present it is once, few, many or a size class.

TGTGCCAGCAGCAGAGGACAGGCACCCTACGAGCAGTACTTC | CASSRGQAPYEQYF | NA | TRBD1 | TRBJ2-7 | TRBV9
TGTGCCAGCAGCTTGGAACTAGCGATGAACGAGCAGTACTTC | CASSLELAMNEQYF | NA | TRBD2 | TRBJ2-7 | TRBV5-4
TGTGCCAGCAGTATGACAGGGCTTTATAGCAATCAGCCCCAGCATTTT | CASSMTGLYSNQPQHF | NA | TRBD1 | TRBJ1-5 | TRBV28
TGTGCCAGCAGTTACAGCTCCGGCGGGGAGCTGTTTTTT | CASSYSSGGELFF | NA | NA | TRBJ2-2 | TRBV2
TGTGCCAGCAGCAAGGGGACAGGGCACACCGGGGAGCTGTTTTTT | CASSKGTGHTGELFF | NA | TRBD1 | TRBJ2-2 | TRBV7-6
TGTGCCAGTAGCGCAGACAGGGCCTGGGACACCATATATTTT | CASSADRAWDTIYF | few | TRBD1 | TRBJ1-3 | TRBV19
TGCGCCAGCAGCCCGGGACAGGGAGAAGAGACCCAGTACTTC | CASSPGQGEETQYF | NA | TRBD1 | TRBJ2-5 | TRBV5-1
TGTGCCATCACACCCGGACAGGGTTACGAGGACAATGAGCAGTTCTTC | CAITPGQGYEDNEQFF | NA | TRBD1 | TRBJ2-1 | TRBV10-3
TGTGCCAGCAGCGGAATGAACACTGAAGCTTTCTTT | CASSGMNTEAFF | NA | NA | TRBJ1-1 | TRBV6-5
TGCGCCAGCAGCTTGTTTTCTCTAGCGGCCAATGAGCAGTTCTTC | CASSLFSLAANEQFF | NA | TRBD2 | TRBJ2-1 | TRBV5-1
TGCGCCAGCAGCTTAGAGGGACGCGGCGCTGAAGCTTTCTTT | CASSLEGRGAEAFF | NA | NA | TRBJ1-1 | TRBV5-1
TGTGCCAGCAGTGATTTTCTAGCGGCTACGCCCCACTTC | CASSDFLAATPHF | NA | TRBD2 | TRBJ2-7 | TRBV2
TGTGCCAGCTCACCTTCTGGGAGTTCAAGCTCCTACGAGCAGTACTTC | CASSPSGSSSSYEQYF | NA | NA | TRBJ2-7 | TRBV18
TGTGCCAGTAGTATAATCCCTGCAGCGGGAGAGCTCAATGAGCAGTTCTTC | CASSIIPAAGELNEQFF | NA | TRBD2 | TRBJ2-1 | TRBV19
TGTGCCAGCTCTCCTAATGAGGGGGGCAATCAGCCCCAGCATTTT | CASSPNEGGNQPQHF | NA | NA | TRBJ1-5 | TRBV18